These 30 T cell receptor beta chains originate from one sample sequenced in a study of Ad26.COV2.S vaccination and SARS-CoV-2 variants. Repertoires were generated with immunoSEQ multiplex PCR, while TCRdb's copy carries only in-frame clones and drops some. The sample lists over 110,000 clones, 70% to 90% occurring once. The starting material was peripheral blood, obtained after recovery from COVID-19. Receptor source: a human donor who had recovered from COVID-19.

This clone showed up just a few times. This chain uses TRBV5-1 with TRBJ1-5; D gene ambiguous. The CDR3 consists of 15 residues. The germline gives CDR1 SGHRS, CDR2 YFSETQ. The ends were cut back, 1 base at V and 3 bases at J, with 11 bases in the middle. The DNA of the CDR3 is TGCGCCAGCAGCTTGAGTGACGGAAACAATCAGCCCCAGCATTTT. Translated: CASSLSDGNNQPQHF. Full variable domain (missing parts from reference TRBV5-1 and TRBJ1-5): KAGVTQTPRYLIKTRGQQVTLSCSPISGHRSVSWYQQTPGQGLQFLFEYFSETQRNKGNFPGRFSGRQFSNSRSEMNVSTLELGDSALYLCASSLSDGNNQPQHFGDGTRLSIL.

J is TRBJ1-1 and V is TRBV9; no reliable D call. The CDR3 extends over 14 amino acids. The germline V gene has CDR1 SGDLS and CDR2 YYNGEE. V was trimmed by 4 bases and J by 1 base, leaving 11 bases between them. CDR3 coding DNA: TGTGCCAGCAGCCCCGCCTCAGGGAACACTGAAGCTTTCTTT. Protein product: CASSPASGNTEAFF.

CDR3 nucleotide sequence: TGTGCCAGCAGCCTTAAGCGGGACACAGATACGCAGTATTTT. Translated, it gives CASSLKRDTDTQYF. The chain couples TRBV11-2 to TRBJ2-3, with 7 bases identical to TRBD2. The J segment lost 2 bases and the V segment lost 5 bases, leaving 4 bases of the junction unmatched. There are 14 residues in the CDR3. CDR1 and CDR2 from the germline V gene are SGHAT and FQNNGV.

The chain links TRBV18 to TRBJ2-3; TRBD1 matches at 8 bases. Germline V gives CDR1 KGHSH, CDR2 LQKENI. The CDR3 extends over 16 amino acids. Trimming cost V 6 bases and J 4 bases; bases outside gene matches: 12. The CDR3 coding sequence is TGTGCCAGCTCTATTCCCGGGACAGGTTCTCCAGATACGCAGTATTTT. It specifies CASSIPGTGSPDTQYF.

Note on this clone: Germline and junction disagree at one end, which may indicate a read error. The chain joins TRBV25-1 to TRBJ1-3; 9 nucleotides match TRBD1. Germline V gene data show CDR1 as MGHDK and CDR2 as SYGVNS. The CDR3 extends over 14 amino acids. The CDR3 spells CASSKQGAGNTIYF. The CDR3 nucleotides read TGTGCCAGCAGTAAACAGGGGGCTGGGAACACCATATATTTT.

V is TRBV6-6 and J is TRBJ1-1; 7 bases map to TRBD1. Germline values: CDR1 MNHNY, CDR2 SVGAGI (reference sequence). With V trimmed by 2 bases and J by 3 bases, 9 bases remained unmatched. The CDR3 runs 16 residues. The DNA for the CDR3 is TGTGCCAGCAGTTACCTATTACAGGGGATGTACACTGAAGCTTTCTTT. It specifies CASSYLLQGMYTEAFF.

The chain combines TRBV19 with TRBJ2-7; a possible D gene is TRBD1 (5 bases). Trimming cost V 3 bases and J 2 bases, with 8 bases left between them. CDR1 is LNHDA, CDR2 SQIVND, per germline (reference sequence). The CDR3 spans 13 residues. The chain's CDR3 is CASSMGQTYEQYF. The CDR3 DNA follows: TGTGCCAGTAGTATGGGGCAGACCTACGAGCAGTACTTC.

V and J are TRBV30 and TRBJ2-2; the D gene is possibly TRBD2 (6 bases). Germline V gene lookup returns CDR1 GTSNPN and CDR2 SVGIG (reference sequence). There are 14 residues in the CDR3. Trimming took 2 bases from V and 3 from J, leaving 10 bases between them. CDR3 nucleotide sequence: TGTGCCTGGAGTAGAGGAGGGGACACCGGGGAGCTGTTTTTT. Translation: CAWSRGGDTGELFF.

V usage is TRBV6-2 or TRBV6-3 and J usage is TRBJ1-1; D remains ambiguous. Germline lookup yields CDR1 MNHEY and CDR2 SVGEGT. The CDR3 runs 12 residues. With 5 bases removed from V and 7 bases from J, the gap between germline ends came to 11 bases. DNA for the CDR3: TGTGCCAGCAGTCAGAATGTGGTTGAAGCTTTCTTT. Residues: CASSQNVVEAFF.

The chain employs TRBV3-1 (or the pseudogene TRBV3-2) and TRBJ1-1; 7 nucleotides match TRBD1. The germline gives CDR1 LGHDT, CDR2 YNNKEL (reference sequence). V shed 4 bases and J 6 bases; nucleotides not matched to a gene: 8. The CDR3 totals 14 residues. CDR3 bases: TGTGCCAGCAGCCGGGACAGACCCGACTCTGAAGCTTTCTTT. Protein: CASSRDRPDSEAFF.

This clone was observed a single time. CDR3 DNA: TGTGCCAGCGGGGGCCCTCTTTTGACCGGGGAGCTGTTTTTT. Its protein is CASGGPLLTGELFF. V and J are TRBV9 and TRBJ2-2, with D maybe TRBD1 (6 bases). In germline, CDR1 is SGDLS, CDR2 YYNGEE. CDR3 length: 14 amino acids. Trimming stripped 7 bases from V and 5 bases from J, with 15 bases between.

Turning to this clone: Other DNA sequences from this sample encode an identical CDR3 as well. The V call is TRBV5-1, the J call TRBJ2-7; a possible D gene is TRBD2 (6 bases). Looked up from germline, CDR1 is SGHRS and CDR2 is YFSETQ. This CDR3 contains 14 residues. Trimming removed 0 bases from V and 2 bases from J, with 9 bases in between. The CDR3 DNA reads TGCGCCAGCAGCTTGGGATCGGGGGCCTACGAGCAGTACTTC. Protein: CASSLGSGAYEQYF.

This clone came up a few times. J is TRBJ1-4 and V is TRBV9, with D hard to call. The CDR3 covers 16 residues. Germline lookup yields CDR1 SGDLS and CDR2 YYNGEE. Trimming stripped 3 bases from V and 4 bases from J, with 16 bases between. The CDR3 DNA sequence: TGTGCCAGCAGCGCCGGACGAAAGGGAGTTAATGAAAAACTGTTTTTT. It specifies CASSAGRKGVNEKLFF.

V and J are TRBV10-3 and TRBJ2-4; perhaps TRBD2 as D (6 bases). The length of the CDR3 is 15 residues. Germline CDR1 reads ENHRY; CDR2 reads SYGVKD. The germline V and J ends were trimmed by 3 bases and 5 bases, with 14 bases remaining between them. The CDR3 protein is CAISEEGTGENIQYF. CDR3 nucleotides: TGTGCCATCAGTGAAGAGGGGACGGGGGAAAACATTCAGTACTTC.

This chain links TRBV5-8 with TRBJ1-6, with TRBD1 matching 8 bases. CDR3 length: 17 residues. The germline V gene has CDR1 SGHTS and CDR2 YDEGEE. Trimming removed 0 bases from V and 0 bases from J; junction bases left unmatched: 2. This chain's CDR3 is CASSLGQGSSYNSPLHF. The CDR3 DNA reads TGTGCCAGCAGCTTGGGACAGGGGAGCTCCTATAATTCACCCCTCCACTTT.

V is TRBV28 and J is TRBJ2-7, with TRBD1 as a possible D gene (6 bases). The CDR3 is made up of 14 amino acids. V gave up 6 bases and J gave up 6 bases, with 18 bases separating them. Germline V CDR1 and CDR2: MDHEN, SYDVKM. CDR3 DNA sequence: TGTGCCAGCAGGGAGACAGGCGCATCTCTCGAGCAGTACTTC. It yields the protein CASRETGASLEQYF.

In DNA form, the CDR3 reads TGTGCCAGCAGCACCCCACCAGGGTACGCCTCCTACAATGAGCAGTTCTTC. Its protein is CASSTPPGYASYNEQFF. The chain has TRBV7-8 and TRBJ2-1, with a possible D match to TRBD1 (5 bases). The CDR3 loop spans 17 amino acids. V shed 5 bases and J shed 0 bases, with 17 bases lying between them. The V gene's germline CDR1 is SGHVS and CDR2 FQNEAQ. Full variable domain (remainder filled in from reference TRBV7-8 and TRBJ2-1): GAGVSQSPRYKVAKRGQDVALRCDPISGHVSLFWYQQALGQGPEFLTYFQNEAQLDKSGLPSDRFFAERPEGSVSTLKIQRTQQEDSAVYLCASSTPPGYASYNEQFFGPGTRLTVL.

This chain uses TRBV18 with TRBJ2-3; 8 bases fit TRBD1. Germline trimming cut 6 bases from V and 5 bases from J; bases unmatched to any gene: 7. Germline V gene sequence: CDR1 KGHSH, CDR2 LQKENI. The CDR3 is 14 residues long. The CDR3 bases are TGTGCCAGCTCCATGGGGACAGGCATAGATACGCAGTATTTT. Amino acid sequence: CASSMGTGIDTQYF.

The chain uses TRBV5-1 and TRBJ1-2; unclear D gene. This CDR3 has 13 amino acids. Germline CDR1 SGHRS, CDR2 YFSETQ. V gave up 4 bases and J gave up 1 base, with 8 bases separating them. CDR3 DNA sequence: TGCGCCAGCAGCCCCACAGTTAACTATGGCTACACCTTC. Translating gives CASSPTVNYGYTF.

CDR3 sequence: CASNRGGSDTQYF. CDR3 coding DNA: TGTGCCAGCAACAGGGGAGGTAGTGATACGCAGTATTTT. The V and J genes are TRBV7-9 and TRBJ2-3; D may be TRBD1 (7 bases). V lost 7 bases and J 6 bases, leaving 14 bases between the germline ends. The CDR3 loop spans 13 amino acids. The germline CDR1 and CDR2 sequences are SEHNR and FQNEAQ (reference sequence). Supplemented by reference TRBV7-9 and TRBJ2-3, the full variable domain reads DTGVSQNPRHKITKRGQNVTFRCDPISEHNRLYWYRQTLGQGPEFLTYFQNEAQLEKSRLLSDRFSAERPKGSFSTLEIQRTEQGDSAMYLCASNRGGSDTQYFGPGTRLTVL.

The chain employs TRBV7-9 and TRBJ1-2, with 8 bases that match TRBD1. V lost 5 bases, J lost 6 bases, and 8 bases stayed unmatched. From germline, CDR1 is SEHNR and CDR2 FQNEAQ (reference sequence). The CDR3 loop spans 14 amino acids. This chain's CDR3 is CASSPPGTGDGYTF. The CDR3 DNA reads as TGTGCCAGCAGCCCACCCGGGACAGGAGATGGCTACACCTTC. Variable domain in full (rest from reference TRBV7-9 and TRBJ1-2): DTGVSQNPRHKITKRGQNVTFRCDPISEHNRLYWYRQTLGQGPEFLTYFQNEAQLEKSRLLSDRFSAERPKGSFSTLEIQRTEQGDSAMYLCASSPPGTGDGYTFGSGTRLTVV.

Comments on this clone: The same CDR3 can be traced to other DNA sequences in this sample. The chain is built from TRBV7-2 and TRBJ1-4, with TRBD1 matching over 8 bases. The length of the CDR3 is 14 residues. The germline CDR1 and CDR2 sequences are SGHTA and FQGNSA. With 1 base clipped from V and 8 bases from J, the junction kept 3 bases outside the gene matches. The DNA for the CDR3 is TGTGCCAGCAGCTTAGGGCAGGGGGCGGAAAAACTGTTTTTT. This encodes CASSLGQGAEKLFF.

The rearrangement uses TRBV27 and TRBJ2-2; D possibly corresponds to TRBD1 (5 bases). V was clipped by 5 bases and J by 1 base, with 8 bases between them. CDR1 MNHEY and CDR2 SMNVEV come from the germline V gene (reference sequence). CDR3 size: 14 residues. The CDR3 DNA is TGTGCCAGCAGTCTCGGACAGAACACCGGGGAGCTGTTTTTT. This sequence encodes CASSLGQNTGELFF.

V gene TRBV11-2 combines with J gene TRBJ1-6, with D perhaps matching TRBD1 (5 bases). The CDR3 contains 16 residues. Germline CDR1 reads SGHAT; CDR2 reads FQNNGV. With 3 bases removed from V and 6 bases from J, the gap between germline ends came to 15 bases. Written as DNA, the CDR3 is TGTGCCAGCAGCTTTAAGGGGACTAAAAGTAATTCACCCCTCCACTTT. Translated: CASSFKGTKSNSPLHF.

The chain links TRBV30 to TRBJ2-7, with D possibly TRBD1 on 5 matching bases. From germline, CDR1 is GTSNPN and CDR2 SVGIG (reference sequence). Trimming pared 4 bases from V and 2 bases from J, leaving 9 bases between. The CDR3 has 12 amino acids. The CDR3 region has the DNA TGTGCCTGGATTAGGGGAACCTACGAGCAGTACTTC. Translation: CAWIRGTYEQYF.

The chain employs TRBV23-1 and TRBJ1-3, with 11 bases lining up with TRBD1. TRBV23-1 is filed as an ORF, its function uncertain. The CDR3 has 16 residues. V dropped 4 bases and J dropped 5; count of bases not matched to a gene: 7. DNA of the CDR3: TGCGCCAGCAGTCCAGGACAGGGGGCTTTAAGAAACACCATATATTTT. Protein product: CASSPGQGALRNTIYF.

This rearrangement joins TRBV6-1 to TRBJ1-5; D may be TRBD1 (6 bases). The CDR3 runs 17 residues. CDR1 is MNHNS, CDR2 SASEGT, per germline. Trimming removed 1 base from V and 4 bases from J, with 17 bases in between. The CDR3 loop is CASSEEAGALGNQPQHF. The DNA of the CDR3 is TGTGCCAGCAGTGAAGAGGCAGGGGCGTTGGGTAATCAGCCCCAGCATTTT.

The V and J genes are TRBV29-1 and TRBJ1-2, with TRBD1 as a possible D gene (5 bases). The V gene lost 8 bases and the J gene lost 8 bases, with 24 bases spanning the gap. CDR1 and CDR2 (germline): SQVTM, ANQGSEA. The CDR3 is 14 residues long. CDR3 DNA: TGCAGCCTTCACATGTTCTCAGGGTCAGGCGGCTACACCTTC. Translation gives CSLHMFSGSGGYTF.

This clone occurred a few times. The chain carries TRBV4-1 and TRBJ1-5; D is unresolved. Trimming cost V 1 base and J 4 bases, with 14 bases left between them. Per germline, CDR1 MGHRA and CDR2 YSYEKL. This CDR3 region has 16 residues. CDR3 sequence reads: CASSQGPWGRNQPQHF. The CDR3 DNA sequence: TGCGCCAGCAGCCAAGGGCCGTGGGGTAGGAATCAGCCCCAGCATTTT.

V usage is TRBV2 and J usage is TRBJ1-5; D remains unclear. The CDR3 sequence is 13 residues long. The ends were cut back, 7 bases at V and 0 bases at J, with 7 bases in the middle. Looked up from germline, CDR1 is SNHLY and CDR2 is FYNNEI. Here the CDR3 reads CASKVSSNQPQHF. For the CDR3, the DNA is TGTGCCAGCAAAGTTTCTAGCAATCAGCCCCAGCATTTT.